The present TCR beta chain was sequenced within a study of T-cell reconstitution after alpha-beta-depleted transplantation in children. Using unique molecular identifiers, the investigators prepared the TCRbeta library. TCRdb passed the PCR reads through MiXCR, listing each CDR3 protein once. The repertoire consists of 300,000 to 350,000 distinct CDR3 sequences, with 15% to 20% occurring once and the leading ten covering about 41%. In regard to this clonotype: Its matching antigen is unknown.

Study-level points and caveats: The main origin of T-cell counts and diversity one year after transplant was newly produced T cells.

The sequencing used PBMCs, mostly from graft donor cells, collected 360 days after TCRalphabeta/CD19-depleted stem cell transplant. The receptor's source is a male patient aged 2 to 10 who had a stem cell transplant for acute lymphoblastic leukemia, so the T cells may come from the graft donor.

CDR3 protein: CASSQGDRKQFF. CDR3 coding DNA: TGTGCCAGCAGCCAAGGAGACAGGAAGCAGTTCTTC. The chain carries TRBV3-1 and TRBJ2-1; TRBD1 might be the D (6 bases). CDR3 length: 12 amino acids. Germline assignment: CDR1 LGHDT and CDR2 YNNKEL (reference sequence). Deletions cut 1 base from V and 11 bases from J, with 9 bases between.